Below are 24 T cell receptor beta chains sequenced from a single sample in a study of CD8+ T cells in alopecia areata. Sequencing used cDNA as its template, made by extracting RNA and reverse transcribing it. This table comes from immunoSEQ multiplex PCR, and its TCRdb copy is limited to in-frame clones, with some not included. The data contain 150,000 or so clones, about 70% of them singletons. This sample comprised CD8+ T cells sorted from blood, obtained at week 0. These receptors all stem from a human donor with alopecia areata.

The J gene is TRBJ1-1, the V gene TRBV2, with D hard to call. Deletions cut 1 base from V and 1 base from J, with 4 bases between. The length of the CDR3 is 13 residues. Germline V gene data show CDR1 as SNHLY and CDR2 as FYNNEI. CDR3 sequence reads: CASSEGGNTEAFF. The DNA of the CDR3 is TGTGCCAGCAGTGAAGGCGGGAACACTGAAGCTTTCTTT. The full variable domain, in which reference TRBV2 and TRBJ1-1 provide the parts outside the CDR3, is EPEVTQTPSHQVTQMGQEVILRCVPISNHLYFYWYRQILGQKVEFLVSFYNNEISEKSEIFDDQFSVERPDGSNFTLKIRSTKLEDSAMYFCASSEGGNTEAFFGQGTRLTVV.

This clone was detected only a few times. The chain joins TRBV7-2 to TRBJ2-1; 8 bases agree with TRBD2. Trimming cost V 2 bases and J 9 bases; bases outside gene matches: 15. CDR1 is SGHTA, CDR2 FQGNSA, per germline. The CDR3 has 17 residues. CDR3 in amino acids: CASSLFGGERGSREQFF. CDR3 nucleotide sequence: TGTGCCAGCAGCTTATTCGGTGGCGAGCGGGGGTCTCGTGAGCAGTTCTTC.

For the CDR3, the DNA is TGCACCAGCAGCCAAGGACCCAGGGGGTCCTACAATGAGCAGTTCTTC. Protein sequence: CTSSQGPRGSYNEQFF. The rearrangement joins TRBV1 to TRBJ2-1; whether TRBD1, the table's D call, matches the DNA was not checked. TRBV1 is flagged as a pseudogene. The CDR3 has 16 amino acids.

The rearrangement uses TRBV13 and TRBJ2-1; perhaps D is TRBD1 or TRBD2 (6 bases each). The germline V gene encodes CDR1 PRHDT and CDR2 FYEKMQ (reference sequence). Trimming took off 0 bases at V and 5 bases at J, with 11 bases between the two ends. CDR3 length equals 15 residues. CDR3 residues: CASSLGGGGNNEQFF. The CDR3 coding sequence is TGTGCCAGCAGCTTAGGAGGAGGGGGAAACAATGAGCAGTTCTTC.

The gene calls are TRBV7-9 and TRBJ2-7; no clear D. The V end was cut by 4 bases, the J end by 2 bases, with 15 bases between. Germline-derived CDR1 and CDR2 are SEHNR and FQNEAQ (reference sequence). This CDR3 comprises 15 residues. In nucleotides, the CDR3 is TGTGCCAGCAGCTCAGCCGAGACTCCAGCCTACGAGCAGTACTTC. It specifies CASSSAETPAYEQYF.

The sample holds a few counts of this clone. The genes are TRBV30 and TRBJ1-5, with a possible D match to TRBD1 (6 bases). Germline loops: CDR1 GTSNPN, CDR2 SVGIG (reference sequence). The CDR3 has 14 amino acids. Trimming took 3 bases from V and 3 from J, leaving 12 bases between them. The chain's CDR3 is CAWSGDRFNQPQHF. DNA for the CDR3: TGTGCCTGGAGCGGAGACAGGTTCAATCAGCCCCAGCATTTT.

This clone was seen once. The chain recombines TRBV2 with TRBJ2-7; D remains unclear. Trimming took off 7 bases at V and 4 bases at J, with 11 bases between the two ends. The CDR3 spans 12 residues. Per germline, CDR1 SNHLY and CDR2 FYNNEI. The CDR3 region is CASNERRYEQYF. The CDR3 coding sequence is TGTGCCAGCAATGAGCGCAGGTACGAGCAGTACTTC. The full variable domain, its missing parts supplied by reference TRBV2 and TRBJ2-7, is EPEVTQTPSHQVTQMGQEVILRCVPISNHLYFYWYRQILGQKVEFLVSFYNNEISEKSEIFDDQFSVERPDGSNFTLKIRSTKLEDSAMYFCASNERRYEQYFGPGTRLTVT.

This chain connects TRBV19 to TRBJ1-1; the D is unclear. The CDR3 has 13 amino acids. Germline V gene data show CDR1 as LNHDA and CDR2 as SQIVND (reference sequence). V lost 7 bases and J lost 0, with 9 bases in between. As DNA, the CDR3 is TGTGCCAGTACCCCTTATATGAACACTGAAGCTTTCTTT. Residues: CASTPYMNTEAFF.

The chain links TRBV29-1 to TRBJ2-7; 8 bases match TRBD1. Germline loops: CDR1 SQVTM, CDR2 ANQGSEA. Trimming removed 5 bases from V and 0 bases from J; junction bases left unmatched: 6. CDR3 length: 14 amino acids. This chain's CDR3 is CSVPHGQGSYEQYF. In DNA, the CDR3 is TGCAGCGTTCCCCACGGACAGGGCTCCTACGAGCAGTACTTC.

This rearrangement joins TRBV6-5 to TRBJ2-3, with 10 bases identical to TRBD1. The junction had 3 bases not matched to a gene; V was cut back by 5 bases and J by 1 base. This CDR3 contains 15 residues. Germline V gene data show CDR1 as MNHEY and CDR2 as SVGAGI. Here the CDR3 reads CASSAGTGGTDTQYF. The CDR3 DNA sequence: TGTGCCAGCAGTGCCGGGACAGGGGGCACAGATACGCAGTATTTT.

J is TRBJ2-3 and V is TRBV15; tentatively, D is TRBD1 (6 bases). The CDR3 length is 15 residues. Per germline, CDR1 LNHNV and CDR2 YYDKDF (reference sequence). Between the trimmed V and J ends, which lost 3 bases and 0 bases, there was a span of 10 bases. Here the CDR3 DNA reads TGTGCCACCAGCAGGGGGGCAGGGAGCACAGATACGCAGTATTTT. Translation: CATSRGAGSTDTQYF.

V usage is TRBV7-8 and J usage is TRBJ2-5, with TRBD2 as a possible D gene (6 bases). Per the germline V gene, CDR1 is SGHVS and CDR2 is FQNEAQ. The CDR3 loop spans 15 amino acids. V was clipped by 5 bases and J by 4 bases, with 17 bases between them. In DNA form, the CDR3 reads TGTGCCAGCAGCCCCCTCGGCGGGGCGGCAGAGACCCAGTACTTC. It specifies CASSPLGGAAETQYF.

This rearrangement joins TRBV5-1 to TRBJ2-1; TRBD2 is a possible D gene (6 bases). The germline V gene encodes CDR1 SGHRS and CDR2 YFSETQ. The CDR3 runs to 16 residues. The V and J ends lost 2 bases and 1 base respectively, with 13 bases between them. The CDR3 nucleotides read TGCGCCAGCAGCTTACCACTAGCCGTATCCTACAATGAGCAGTTCTTC. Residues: CASSLPLAVSYNEQFF. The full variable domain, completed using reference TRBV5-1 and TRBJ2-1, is KAGVTQTPRYLIKTRGQQVTLSCSPISGHRSVSWYQQTPGQGLQFLFEYFSETQRNKGNFPGRFSGRQFSNSRSEMNVSTLELGDSALYLCASSLPLAVSYNEQFFGPGTRLTVL.

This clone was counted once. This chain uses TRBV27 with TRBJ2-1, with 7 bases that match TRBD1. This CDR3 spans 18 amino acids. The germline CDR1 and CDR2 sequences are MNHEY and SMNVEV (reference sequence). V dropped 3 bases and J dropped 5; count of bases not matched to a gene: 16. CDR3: CASSFGWGPSTGNNEQFF. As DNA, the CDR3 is TGTGCCAGCAGTTTTGGTTGGGGGCCCTCGACAGGGAACAATGAGCAGTTCTTC.

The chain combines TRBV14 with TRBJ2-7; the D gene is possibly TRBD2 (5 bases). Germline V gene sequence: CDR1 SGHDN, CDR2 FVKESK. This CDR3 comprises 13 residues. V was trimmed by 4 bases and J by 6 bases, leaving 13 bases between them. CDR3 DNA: TGTGCCAGCAGCCCGGCTAGCTTGAGCGAGCAGTACTTC. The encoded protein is CASSPASLSEQYF.

CDR3 amino acids: CASSLDLGMGAEQYF. The CDR3 bases are TGTGCCAGCAGCTTAGATTTGGGGATGGGGGCCGAGCAGTACTTC. This chain connects TRBV7-9 to TRBJ2-7; possibly TRBD1 for D (6 bases). CDR1 is SEHNR, CDR2 FQNEAQ, per germline (reference sequence). This CDR3 region has 15 residues. The ends were cut back, 1 base at V and 6 bases at J, with 16 bases in the middle.

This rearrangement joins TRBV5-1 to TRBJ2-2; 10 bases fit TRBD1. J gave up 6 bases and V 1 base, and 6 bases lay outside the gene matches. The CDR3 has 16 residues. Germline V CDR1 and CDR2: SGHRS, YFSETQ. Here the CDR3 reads CASSLQTGGEAGELFF. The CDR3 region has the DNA TGCGCCAGCAGCTTGCAGACAGGGGGCGAGGCCGGGGAGCTGTTTTTT.

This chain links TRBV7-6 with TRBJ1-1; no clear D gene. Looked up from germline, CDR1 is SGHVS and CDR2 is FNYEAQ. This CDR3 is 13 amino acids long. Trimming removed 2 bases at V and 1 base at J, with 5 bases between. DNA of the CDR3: TGTGCCAGCAGCTTAAGGCAGAACACTGAAGCTTTCTTT. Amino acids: CASSLRQNTEAFF. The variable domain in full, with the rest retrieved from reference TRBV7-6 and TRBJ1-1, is GAGVSQSPRYKVTKRGQDVALRCDPISGHVSLYWYRQALGQGPEFLTYFNYEAQQDKSGLPNDRFSAERPEGSISTLTIQRTEQRDSAMYRCASSLRQNTEAFFGQGTRLTVV.

The CDR3 DNA reads as TGCAGCGTTGATAAAGGGAGCACTGAAGCTTTCTTT. Protein product: CSVDKGSTEAFF. The chain links TRBV29-1 to TRBJ1-1; D uncertain. This CDR3 has 12 amino acids. The germline V gene encodes CDR1 SQVTM and CDR2 ANQGSEA. Trimming cost V 3 bases and J 4 bases, with 9 bases left between them.

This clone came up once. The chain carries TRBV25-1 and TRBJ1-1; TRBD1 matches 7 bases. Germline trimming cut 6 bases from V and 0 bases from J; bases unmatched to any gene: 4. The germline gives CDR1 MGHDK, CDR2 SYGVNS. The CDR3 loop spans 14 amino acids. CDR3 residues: CASSQDRMNTEAFF. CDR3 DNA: TGTGCCAGCAGCCAGGACAGGATGAACACTGAAGCTTTCTTT.

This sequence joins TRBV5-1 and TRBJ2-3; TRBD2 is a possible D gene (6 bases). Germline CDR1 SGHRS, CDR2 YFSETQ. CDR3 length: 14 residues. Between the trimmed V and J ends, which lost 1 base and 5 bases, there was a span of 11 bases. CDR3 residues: CASSLRASEDTQYF. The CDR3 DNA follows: TGCGCCAGCAGCTTGAGGGCTAGCGAAGATACGCAGTATTTT.

The CDR3 loop reads CASSYEGTLNYEQYF. The CDR3 coding sequence is TGTGCCAGCAGTTATGAGGGGACACTAAACTACGAGCAGTACTTC. The rearrangement uses TRBV6-5 and TRBJ2-7; a possible D gene is TRBD1 (6 bases). V gave up 3 bases and J gave up 3 bases, with 15 bases separating them. This CDR3 contains 15 residues. Germline CDR1 and CDR2: MNHEY and SVGAGI.

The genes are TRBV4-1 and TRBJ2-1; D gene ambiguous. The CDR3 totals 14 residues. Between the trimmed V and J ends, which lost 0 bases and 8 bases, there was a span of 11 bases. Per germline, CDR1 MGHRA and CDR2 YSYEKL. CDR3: CASSQDKVAYEQFF. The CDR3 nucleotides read TGCGCCAGCAGCCAAGATAAGGTAGCCTATGAGCAGTTCTTC.

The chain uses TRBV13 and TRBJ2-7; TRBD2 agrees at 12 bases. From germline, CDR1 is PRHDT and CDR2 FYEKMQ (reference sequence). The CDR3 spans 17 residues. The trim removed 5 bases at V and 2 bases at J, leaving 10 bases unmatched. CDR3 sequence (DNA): TGTGCCAGCAGCACCGGATTGCTAGCGGGGGGGACCTACGAGCAGTACTTC. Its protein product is CASSTGLLAGGTYEQYF.